This TCR beta chain was sequenced in a study of shared clonotypes between healthy human individuals. Sequenced by immunoSEQ multiplex PCR; TCRdb stores in-frame clones only, minus some. The sample includes some 1,600,000 clones, around 98% of them seen just once. Comment on this clone: What it binds is unknown.

Points from the study as a whole: An effect of sequencing depth on clonotype sharing among donors was expected. Rarefaction exposed incomplete sorted-subset sequencing despite large depth. Clonotypes not shared had lower generation probabilities than those common to all four donors.

The CDR3 is 16 amino acids. Trimming shortened V by 0 bases and J by 4 bases, and 14 bases separated the two germline ends. Germline CDR1 SGHKS, CDR2 YYEKEE (reference sequence). This sequence was found in a man aged 25 to 40 in good health. The sample consisted of naive CD4+ T cells sorted from blood. Regarding subset: CD45RA+ positively selected. The V gene is TRBV5-5, the J gene TRBJ1-5; a weak D match, TRBD1 (5 bases). CDR3 in amino acids: CASSLDRYIRNQPQHF. The DNA for the CDR3 is TGTGCCAGCAGCTTGGACAGGTATATTCGGAATCAGCCCCAGCATTTT.